This T cell receptor beta chain was captured in a study of shared clonotypes between healthy human individuals. J lost 0 bases, V lost 5 bases, and 4 bases had no gene match. Germline CDR1 and CDR2: MDHEN and SYDVKM. The CDR3 is 16 amino acids. Researchers partitioned CD4+ cells into CD45RA+ naive and CD45RA-negative memory subsets. Clones were read by immunoSEQ multiplex PCR, and TCRdb kept only the in-frame ones, dropping some. The table has approximately 1.5 million clones, approximately 98% seen once; the top ten hold 0.45%. The sample was naive CD4+ T cells sorted from blood. Subset: CD45RA+ positively selected. The clonotype originates from a man younger than 45 in good health. This chain connects TRBV28 to TRBJ2-3; 11 bases fit TRBD2. DNA of the CDR3: TGTGCCAGCAGTGATAGGACTAGCGGGAGCACAGATACGCAGTATTTT. Amino acid sequence: CASSDRTSGSTDTQYF. The variable domain in full, with the rest retrieved from reference TRBV28 and TRBJ2-3, is DVKVTQSSRYLVKRTGEKVFLECVQDMDHENMFWYRQDPGLGLRLIYFSYDVKMKEKGDIPEGYSVSREKKERFSLILESASTNQTSMYLCASSDRTSGSTDTQYFGPGTRLTVL.